A single sample gave rise to the 23 T cell receptor beta chains below, sequenced in a study of metastatic and nonmetastatic thyroid tumors. Every patient was untreated before thyroid surgery. TCRdb re-called the PCR reads through MiXCR. The table shows over 50,000 clones, with 25% to 30% occurring only once. The specimen was blood. These receptors were taken from a female donor with papillary thyroid cancer or a benign thyroid nodule (not recorded which). Some clones in this sample may be carry-over from other donors' samples.

This clone was seen more than once but under ten times. The rearrangement joins TRBV15 to TRBJ2-1; D is undetermined. The CDR3 has 13 residues. V lost 3 bases, J lost 3 bases, and 6 bases lay in between. Germline CDR1 reads LNHNV; CDR2 reads YYDKDF (reference sequence). CDR3 DNA sequence: TGTGCCACCAGCAGTTCTAACTACAATGAGCAGTTCTTC. This gives the protein CATSSSNYNEQFF.

This clone has at least ten counts. V and J are TRBV29-1 and TRBJ1-1; D unclear. V lost 6 bases and J 2 bases, leaving 10 bases between the germline ends. This CDR3 region has 12 residues. Germline lookup yields CDR1 SQVTM and CDR2 ANQGSEA. The CDR3 DNA sequence: TGCAGCGTGAGGCCCGGAAACACTGAAGCTTTCTTT. This codes for CSVRPGNTEAFF.

The V and J genes are TRBV6-2 or TRBV6-3 and TRBJ2-7; 7 positions match TRBD2. Trimming cost V 4 bases and J 3 bases; bases outside gene matches: 3. Germline V lookup: CDR1 MNHEY, CDR2 SVGEGT. This CDR3 has 13 residues. The CDR3 coding sequence is TGTGCCAGCAGTTGGGACTATAGCTACGAGCAGTACTTC. It encodes CASSWDYSYEQYF.

The chain is built from TRBV2 and TRBJ1-2; D ambiguous. Looked up from germline, CDR1 is SNHLY and CDR2 is FYNNEI. Trimming left V 6 bases short and J 4 bases short, with 12 bases between. This CDR3 has 13 amino acids. CDR3 amino acids: CASSPQDGYGYTF. The CDR3 nucleotides are TGTGCCAGCAGCCCTCAGGACGGCTATGGCTACACCTTC. Combining the CDR3 with reference TRBV2 and TRBJ1-2 gives the whole variable domain EPEVTQTPSHQVTQMGQEVILRCVPISNHLYFYWYRQILGQKVEFLVSFYNNEISEKSEIFDDQFSVERPDGSNFTLKIRSTKLEDSAMYFCASSPQDGYGYTFGSGTRLTVV.

This sequence joins TRBV11-3 and TRBJ2-7; 7 nucleotides agree with TRBD2. The junction had 2 bases not matched to a gene; V was cut back by 3 bases and J by 0 bases. The CDR3 runs to 14 residues. Germline CDR1 SGHNT, CDR2 YENEEA. CDR3 nucleotide sequence: TGTGCCAGCAGCTTGGGGGGGAGCTCCTACGAGCAGTACTTC. Its translation is CASSLGGSSYEQYF.

DNA of the CDR3: TGTGCCAGCAGTGGGGGAGCTAGCACAGATACGCAGTATTTT. Translated, it gives CASSGGASTDTQYF. The chain uses TRBV6-1 and TRBJ2-3; perhaps TRBD2 as D (5 bases). This CDR3 has 14 residues. Germline V gives CDR1 MNHNS, CDR2 SASEGT. Trimming pared 4 bases from V and 0 bases from J, leaving 8 bases between.

This clone showed up many times. The chain combines TRBV20-1 with TRBJ2-7; 8 bases are a match to TRBD1. Trimming at V came to 2 bases and at J to 7 bases, leaving 4 bases not matched to a gene. The CDR3 is 12 amino acids. The germline V gene has CDR1 DFQATT and CDR2 SNEGSKA (reference sequence). Here the CDR3 DNA reads TGCAGTGCTAGACGGACAGGGATTGAGCAGTACTTC. This sequence encodes CSARRTGIEQYF.

This chain joins TRBV20-1 and TRBJ2-5, with 9 bases identical to TRBD2. The J segment lost 5 bases and the V segment lost 5 bases, leaving 12 bases of the junction unmatched. The germline V gene encodes CDR1 DFQATT and CDR2 SNEGSKA (reference sequence). The CDR3 extends over 15 amino acids. The CDR3 coding sequence is TGCAGTGCTCGCCCAGGGGAAAGCGGGGGGGAGACCCAGTACTTC. The encoded protein is CSARPGESGGETQYF.

The chain combines TRBV20-1 with TRBJ2-7, with 8 bases matching TRBD1. V lost 7 bases to trimming and J lost 3 bases; unmatched junction nucleotides: 5. CDR1 and CDR2 (germline): DFQATT, SNEGSKA (reference sequence). The CDR3 has 12 amino acids. The CDR3 region has the DNA TGCAGTGGACAGGGGCGCTTCTACGAGCAGTACTTC. Translating gives CSGQGRFYEQYF.

This clone has a count of ten or more. This sample includes further DNA sequences coding for the same CDR3. This chain uses TRBV6-1 with TRBJ2-5; D gene ambiguous. CDR1 is MNHNS, CDR2 SASEGT, per germline. The V end was cut by 7 bases, the J end by 3 bases, with 6 bases between. The CDR3 consists of 11 residues. The CDR3 DNA follows: TGTGCCAGCAATGGGAAAGAGACCCAGTACTTC. Translated, it gives CASNGKETQYF.

This rearrangement joins TRBV6-2 or TRBV6-3 to TRBJ2-2; 10 nucleotides agree with TRBD2. Germline CDR1 reads MNHEY; CDR2 reads SVGEGT. With 6 bases clipped from V and 1 base from J, the junction kept 5 bases outside the gene matches. This CDR3 region has 16 residues. The CDR3 protein is CASRPERGGNTGELFF. CDR3 sequence (DNA): TGTGCCAGCAGACCTGAGCGGGGGGGGAACACCGGGGAGCTGTTTTTT.

This clone rates as medium-sized (0.01 to 0.1%). The chain joins TRBV19 to TRBJ1-6, with 10 bases lining up with TRBD1. The CDR3 has 14 amino acids. V was pared by 8 bases and J by 10 bases, with 8 bases of the junction left unmatched. Germline V gene lookup returns CDR1 LNHDA and CDR2 SQIVND (reference sequence). The CDR3 DNA reads as TGTGCCAGTCGCCGGGACAGGGGCGGGTCACCCCTCCACTTT. It encodes CASRRDRGGSPLHF.

This clone was seen a handful of times. The chain combines TRBV20-1 with TRBJ1-1, with 10 bases identical to TRBD1. CDR3 size: 14 residues. The J segment lost 5 bases and the V segment lost 3 bases, leaving 6 bases of the junction unmatched. Germline V gives CDR1 DFQATT, CDR2 SNEGSKA (reference sequence). The CDR3 DNA follows: TGCAGTGCTAGTACCGGGACAGGGGTTACTGAAGCTTTCTTT. It codes for CSASTGTGVTEAFF.

The chain has TRBV5-4 and TRBJ2-7, with D possibly TRBD2 on 6 matching bases. The CDR3 contains 15 residues. V gave up 2 bases and J gave up 0 bases, with 12 bases separating them. CDR1 is SGHNT, CDR2 YYREEE, per germline (reference sequence). CDR3 bases: TGTGCCAGCAGCTTACCGGGGGTCTCCTCCTACGAGCAGTACTTC. It is translated as CASSLPGVSSYEQYF. Complete variable domain (other parts from reference TRBV5-4 and TRBJ2-7): ETGVTQSPTHLIKTRGQQVTLRCSSQSGHNTVSWYQQALGQGPQFIFQYYREEENGRGNFPPRFSGLQFPNYSSELNVNALELDDSALYLCASSLPGVSSYEQYFGPGTRLTVT.

This clone was recorded a few times. The DNA of the CDR3 is TGTGCCAGCAGGAGGACTAGCGGGGATTTTTACGAGCAGTACTTC. Its translation is CASRRTSGDFYEQYF. This rearrangement joins TRBV2 to TRBJ2-7; the match to TRBD2 covers 12 bases. The CDR3 has 15 amino acids. V trimming: 6 bases; J trimming: 4 bases; junction bases outside the gene matches: 7. From germline, CDR1 is SNHLY and CDR2 FYNNEI.

V usage is TRBV6-5 and J usage is TRBJ2-7; D gene unclear. Germline V CDR1 and CDR2: MNHEY, SVGAGI. The ends were cut back, 2 bases at V and 6 bases at J, with 8 bases in the middle. The CDR3 has 12 amino acids. The CDR3 region has the DNA TGTGCCAGCAGTTACAGGGTAGGCGAGCAGTACTTC. Translating it yields CASSYRVGEQYF.

This clone was counted between two and nine times. The chain joins TRBV20-1 to TRBJ1-1, with 7 bases identical to TRBD1. The CDR3 length is 13 residues. After removal of 3 bases from V and 5 bases from J, the junction contained 6 bases not matched to a gene. Looked up from germline, CDR1 is DFQATT and CDR2 is SNEGSKA (reference sequence). CDR3 nucleotide sequence: TGCAGTGCTAGTCGATCAGGGGGGACTGAAGCTTTCTTT. Translated: CSASRSGGTEAFF.

The chain has TRBV28 and TRBJ2-1; 9 bases are shared with TRBD2. CDR3 length: 15 amino acids. V was clipped by 5 bases and J by 7 bases; unmatched bases: 9. CDR1 is MDHEN, CDR2 SYDVKM, per germline. CDR3 sequence (DNA): TGTGCCAGCAGTATGGGGGCTAGCGGGAAAAATGAGCAGTTCTTC. This codes for CASSMGASGKNEQFF.

The rearrangement links TRBV20-1 to TRBJ2-7, with D perhaps TRBD1 or TRBD2 (5 bases each). This CDR3 is 13 amino acids long. In germline, CDR1 is DFQATT, CDR2 SNEGSKA (reference sequence). Deletions cut 4 bases from V and 6 bases from J, with 16 bases between. CDR3 in DNA: TGCAGTGCTAACCGGGACGGCACCGTCGAGCAGTACTTC. Protein: CSANRDGTVEQYF.

The CDR3 sequence: CASSLERGAGTGELFF. CDR3 nucleotide sequence: TGTGCCAGCAGCTTGGAGCGGGGGGCCGGCACCGGGGAGCTGTTTTTT. V gene TRBV5-8 combines with J gene TRBJ2-2; TRBD2 matches at 9 bases. The germline V gene encodes CDR1 SGHTS and CDR2 YDEGEE. The V gene end was trimmed by 0 bases and the J gene end by 4 bases; junction bases not matched to a gene: 4. CDR3 length equals 16 residues.

This clone was recorded many times. The chain uses TRBV4-2 and TRBJ1-5; D is unresolved. Germline lookup yields CDR1 LGHNA and CDR2 YNFKEQ. The ends were cut back, 1 base at V and 5 bases at J, with 3 bases in the middle. The CDR3 consists of 12 residues. CDR3 nucleotide sequence: TGTGCCAGCAGCCAAGGCGATCAGCCCCAGCATTTT. Translating gives CASSQGDQPQHF.

The chain joins TRBV11-3 to TRBJ1-1; 10 positions match TRBD1. CDR3 length: 20 amino acids. Germline CDR1 reads SGHNT; CDR2 reads YENEEA. With V trimmed by 1 base and J by 0 bases, 14 bases remained unmatched. This CDR3 is CASSLGGGTGEVGLNTEAFF. CDR3 nucleotides: TGTGCCAGCAGCTTAGGTGGCGGGACAGGGGAGGTTGGGCTGAACACTGAAGCTTTCTTT.

This clone showed up many times. A much larger clonotype is one base distant, so this may be a read error. The chain combines TRBV4-3 with TRBJ1-4; weak D call: TRBD1 (5 bases). Trimming took 0 bases from V and 8 from J, leaving 19 bases between them. The CDR3 runs to 17 residues. Germline V gene data show CDR1 as LGHNA and CDR2 as YSLEER. The CDR3 spells CASSQDSATAAEEKLFF. CDR3 coding DNA: TGCGCCAGCAGCCAAGATTCGGCGACAGCAGCCGAGGAAAAACTGTTTTTT.